This TCR beta chain was found in a study of identical twins. Study findings and constraints: Cord blood beta clonotypes that were abundant carried fewer insertions, and memory repertoires showed no such trend. With beta out-of-frame sequences, excess sharing by twins was weaker. The presence of invariant MAIT and iNKT cells could partly confound analyses of zero-insertion sequences.

The germline V and J ends were trimmed by 4 bases and 1 base, with 12 bases remaining between them. The CDR3 consists of 15 residues. Per germline, CDR1 SGHRS and CDR2 YFSETQ. Unique molecular identifiers were in the cDNA, with template-switch universal primer binding. MiXCR was run by TCRdb on the 5' RACE reads, yielding one entry per CDR3 protein. The sample lists 350,000 or so distinct CDR3 sequences; approximately 10% were seen once. There are a few counts of this clonotype. What it recognizes is unknown. The V gene is TRBV5-1, the J gene TRBJ2-1; no reliable D call. The specimen sequenced was naive T cells sorted from blood. The sequence was collected from a woman in her fifties or sixties in good health. DNA of the CDR3: TGCGCCAGCAGCGTTGTACAGCGTTCCTACAATGAGCAGTTCTTC. Encoded protein: CASSVVQRSYNEQFF.